These 18 T cell receptor beta chains were sequenced from one sample in a study of response to subunit inactivated influenza vaccine. One entry per CDR3 protein results from TCRdb running MiXCR on the RT-PCR reads. Among 630,000 or so distinct CDR3 sequences listed, approximately 14% were seen once. Material: PBMCs from blood, obtained about 13 days after vaccination. The receptors were gathered from a man aged 50 to 60 who received an inactivated influenza vaccine.

This clonotype was counted a few times. This rearrangement joins TRBV12-3 or TRBV12-4 to TRBJ2-5, with TRBD2 matching over 7 bases. There are 14 residues in the CDR3. Trimming took 5 bases from V and 7 from J; bases not matched to a gene: 10. DNA for the CDR3: TGTGCCAGCAGTAGCCCCTTAACGGGGGGGACCCAGTACTTC. It codes for CASSSPLTGGTQYF.

This clonotype was seen a handful of times. The rearrangement joins TRBV12-3 or TRBV12-4 to TRBJ1-2, with 9 positions matching TRBD1. The CDR3 loop spans 18 amino acids. V shed 5 bases, J shed 4 bases, and the junction held 17 bases outside the gene matches. CDR3 bases: TGTGCCAGCAGTGACTCCCGGACAGGGGACTTATATTTCTATGGCTACACCTTC. It specifies CASSDSRTGDLYFYGYTF.

This clonotype came up a few times. The chain has TRBV30 and TRBJ2-2; D call uncertain. CDR1 and CDR2 (germline): GTSNPN, SVGIG (reference sequence). There are 14 residues in the CDR3. Trimming removed 0 bases from V and 6 bases from J, with 11 bases in between. CDR3 protein: CAWSVLTDAGELFF. In nucleotides, the CDR3 is TGTGCCTGGAGTGTGCTAACCGATGCCGGGGAGCTGTTTTTT.

This clonotype was detected ten times or more. V and J are TRBV29-1 and TRBJ2-1; 9 bases fit TRBD1. Losses at the gene ends were 6 bases for V and 6 bases for J; bases not matched to a gene: 6. This CDR3 contains 13 residues. CDR1 and CDR2 (germline): SQVTM, ANQGSEA. CDR3 region: CSVTGTGPNEQFF. CDR3 nucleotides: TGCAGCGTCACAGGGACAGGGCCCAATGAGCAGTTCTTC.

This clonotype has more than one count but fewer than ten. The rearrangement joins TRBV9 to TRBJ2-5; D unresolved. The V gene lost 0 bases and the J gene lost 1 base, with 7 bases spanning the gap. The CDR3 length is 14 residues. Germline V CDR1 and CDR2: SGDLS, YYNGEE. In DNA, the CDR3 is TGTGCCAGCAGCGTAGGTGGAGTCCAAGAGACCCAGTACTTC. It is translated as CASSVGGVQETQYF.

This rearrangement joins TRBV28 to TRBJ1-2; no firm D call. CDR1 is MDHEN and CDR2 is SYDVKM in the germline V gene. CDR3 length: 16 residues. V lost 4 bases, J lost 4 bases, and 19 bases lay in between. The CDR3 loop reads CASSWAGNAESYGYTF. For the CDR3, the DNA is TGTGCCAGCAGTTGGGCGGGGAATGCGGAATCCTATGGCTACACCTTC.

The rearrangement uses TRBV29-1 and TRBJ2-5; D unresolved. Trimming left V 4 bases short and J 5 bases short, with 11 bases between. This CDR3 is 12 amino acids long. Per the germline V gene, CDR1 is SQVTM and CDR2 is ANQGSEA. CDR3 amino acids: CSVASGGETQYF. CDR3 DNA sequence: TGCAGCGTTGCCTCAGGTGGCGAGACCCAGTACTTC. The whole variable domain, filled in from reference TRBV29-1 and TRBJ2-5, reads SAVISQKPSRDICQRGTSLTIQCQVDSQVTMMFWYRQQPGQSLTLIATANQGSEATYESGFVIDKFPISRPNLTFSTLTVSNMSPEDSSIYLCSVASGGETQYFGPGTRLLVL.

The chain carries TRBV9 and TRBJ2-5, with D possibly matching TRBD1 (7 bases). V lost 0 bases and J lost 4, with 13 bases in between. The CDR3 totals 15 residues. Germline assignment: CDR1 SGDLS and CDR2 YYNGEE. CDR3 protein: CASSVAQGGLETQYF. Here the CDR3 DNA reads TGTGCCAGCAGCGTAGCTCAGGGGGGCTTAGAGACCCAGTACTTC.

The chain employs TRBV20-1 and TRBJ2-3; TRBD2 agrees at 8 bases. Germline V gene sequence: CDR1 DFQATT, CDR2 SNEGSKA (reference sequence). V was clipped by 1 base and J by 2 bases; unmatched bases: 8. The CDR3 loop spans 16 amino acids. CDR3 nucleotides: TGCAGTGCTAGAGTAGGTAGCGGGATTCTCACAGATACGCAGTATTTT. Its translation is CSARVGSGILTDTQYF.

At least ten counts were recorded for this clonotype. The V and J genes are TRBV7-9 and TRBJ2-1; D might be TRBD1 (6 bases). Trimming removed 5 bases at V and 1 base at J, with 18 bases between. The CDR3 loop spans 17 amino acids. The germline CDR1 and CDR2 sequences are SEHNR and FQNEAQ (reference sequence). DNA of the CDR3: TGTGCCAGCAGCCCCCGGTTCGGGACACCTTCCTACAATGAGCAGTTCTTC. Its protein product is CASSPRFGTPSYNEQFF. The full variable domain, completed using reference TRBV7-9 and TRBJ2-1, is DTGVSQNPRHKITKRGQNVTFRCDPISEHNRLYWYRQTLGQGPEFLTYFQNEAQLEKSRLLSDRFSAERPKGSFSTLEIQRTEQGDSAMYLCASSPRFGTPSYNEQFFGPGTRLTVL.

This clonotype was detected only a few times. The rearrangement joins TRBV12-3 or TRBV12-4 to TRBJ2-7, with no clear D. The CDR3 has 13 residues. Trimming stripped 3 bases from V and 9 bases from J, with 15 bases between. The CDR3 DNA sequence: TGTGCCAGCAGTTTTGAGGAGTGGGGTGCGCAGTACTTC. This translates into CASSFEEWGAQYF.

This clonotype was picked up a small number of times. V gene TRBV24-1 combines with J gene TRBJ2-7; 10 bases match TRBD1. The V and J ends lost 3 bases and 5 bases, in that order; junction bases with no gene match: 6. This CDR3 region has 15 residues. CDR1 KGHDR and CDR2 SFDVKD come from the germline V gene. CDR3: CATSDRGTGVDEQYF. The CDR3, as DNA: TGTGCCACCAGTGATAGAGGGACAGGGGTCGACGAGCAGTACTTC.

The rearrangement joins TRBV20-1 to TRBJ2-1; 11 bases fit TRBD2. Germline V gene lookup returns CDR1 DFQATT and CDR2 SNEGSKA (reference sequence). V trimming: 6 bases; J trimming: 9 bases; junction bases outside the gene matches: 10. The CDR3 covers 14 residues. The chain's CDR3 is CSADNSGRAVEQFF. DNA for the CDR3: TGCAGTGCAGATAATAGCGGGAGGGCCGTTGAGCAGTTCTTC.

The chain couples TRBV7-8 to TRBJ2-1, with 7 bases matching TRBD1. Germline V CDR1 and CDR2: SGHVS, FQNEAQ. This CDR3 spans 16 amino acids. V shed 3 bases and J 5 bases; nucleotides not matched to a gene: 10. The CDR3 DNA reads TGTGCCAGCAGCTTCAGAGAGAGAGGGACAGACAATGAGCAGTTCTTC. Protein sequence: CASSFRERGTDNEQFF. The full variable domain, completed using reference TRBV7-8 and TRBJ2-1, is GAGVSQSPRYKVAKRGQDVALRCDPISGHVSLFWYQQALGQGPEFLTYFQNEAQLDKSGLPSDRFFAERPEGSVSTLKIQRTQQEDSAVYLCASSFRERGTDNEQFFGPGTRLTVL.

This clonotype was seen at least ten times. This chain links TRBV7-2 with TRBJ1-2, with D unclear. This CDR3 region has 17 residues. Trimming stripped 5 bases from V and 4 bases from J, with 23 bases between. Germline V gene sequence: CDR1 SGHTA, CDR2 FQGNSA. This CDR3 is CASSVSNFWAGAYGYTF. CDR3 in DNA: TGTGCCAGCAGCGTCTCGAATTTCTGGGCAGGCGCCTATGGCTACACCTTC.

The table lists this clonotype with many counts. This chain links TRBV5-1 with TRBJ2-7; D unclear. Trimming removed 4 bases at V and 3 bases at J, with 11 bases between. The CDR3 extends over 13 amino acids. Germline CDR1 SGHRS, CDR2 YFSETQ. CDR3 amino acids: CASSALGYYEQYF. In DNA, the CDR3 is TGCGCCAGCAGCGCCCTTGGTTACTACGAGCAGTACTTC.

This clonotype has just a few counts. The chain has TRBV20-1 and TRBJ2-3; TRBD2 matches at 7 bases. CDR1 and CDR2 (germline): DFQATT, SNEGSKA (reference sequence). The CDR3 sequence is 16 residues long. V lost 3 bases and J lost 3; bases outside the gene matches: 12. DNA of the CDR3: TGCAGTGCTAGGTTCCTCGGGGGGAGTAGAACAGATACGCAGTATTTT. Translation: CSARFLGGSRTDTQYF.

The V call is TRBV7-2, the J call TRBJ1-1; D is possibly TRBD1 (5 bases). The CDR3 length is 14 residues. Per the germline V gene, CDR1 is SGHTA and CDR2 is FQGNSA. The germline V and J ends were trimmed by 5 bases and 2 bases, with 12 bases remaining between them. This CDR3 is CASSAQGLNTEAFF. The CDR3 nucleotides are TGTGCCAGCAGCGCTCAGGGACTTAACACTGAAGCTTTCTTT.